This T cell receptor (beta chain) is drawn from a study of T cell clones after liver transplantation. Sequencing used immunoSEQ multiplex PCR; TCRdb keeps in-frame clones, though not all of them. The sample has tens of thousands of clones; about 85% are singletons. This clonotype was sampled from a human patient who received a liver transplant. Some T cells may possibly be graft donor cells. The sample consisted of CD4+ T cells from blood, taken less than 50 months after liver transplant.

CDR3 bases: TGTGCCAGCAGCTTAGCGGCAGGGGATGAAAAACTGTTTTTT. Protein sequence: CASSLAAGDEKLFF. The chain is built from TRBV7-2 and TRBJ1-4; possible D gene TRBD1, 6 bases. This CDR3 region has 14 residues. V was cut by 0 bases and J by 6 bases, with 8 bases left in between. Germline V gives CDR1 SGHTA, CDR2 FQGNSA.